Listed here is a single TCR beta chain. This sample was taken from a study of blood T cell repertoires in COVID-19. Produced via immunoSEQ multiplex PCR; TCRdb's table is partial and in-frame only. The repertoire consists of hundreds of thousands of clones, with around 91% occurring once and the leading ten covering around 2%. The TCR was taken from a woman in her late teens or twenties who had recovered from COVID-19. Sequencing was done on a sample of PBMCs or T cells enriched from blood (not recorded which).

CDR3 DNA: TGTGCCAGCACCAGAGGGCCCCAAGAGACCCAGTACTTC. It is translated as CASTRGPQETQYF. V usage is TRBV27 and J usage is TRBJ2-5; weak D call: TRBD2 (5 bases). The CDR3 spans 13 residues. Trimming removed 7 bases at V and 1 base at J, with 10 bases between. CDR1 is MNHEY, CDR2 SMNVEV, per germline (reference sequence).